The 27 T cell receptor beta chains listed next were all sequenced from one sample in a study of T cells expressing NK-cell markers. TCRdb re-called the 5' RACE reads, yielding one record per CDR3 amino acid sequence without DNA. The specimen's table records 300,000 to 450,000 distinct CDR3 sequences. Sample: blood T cells: a sorted CD56 or NKG2C T cell subset, CD4+ or CD8+ T cells, or bulk PBMC T cells (not recorded which). These receptor sequences come from a man aged 18-70 years in good health.

This chain joins TRBV12-5 and TRBJ2-1; checking the TCRdb D call of TRBD1 is not possible without DNA. The CDR3 runs to 16 residues. CDR1 is LGHNT, CDR2 FRNRAP, per germline. The CDR3 here is CASGVKQGRRGNEQFF. Filled out from reference TRBV12-5 and TRBJ2-1, the complete variable domain reads DARVTQTPRHKVTEMGQEVTMRCQPILGHNTVFWYRQTMMQGLELLAYFRNRAPLDDSGMPKDRFSAEMPDATLATLKIQPSEPRDSAVYFCASGVKQGRRGNEQFFGPGTRLTVL.

This rearrangement joins TRBV6-1 to TRBJ1-4; TCRdb designates TRBD1, a call that cannot be tested without DNA. The CDR3 length is 15 residues. The V gene's germline CDR1 is MNHNS and CDR2 SASEGT. The CDR3 spells CASREQGVGNEKLFF.

V usage is TRBV6-6 and J usage is TRBJ2-7; the TRBD1 assignment by TCRdb is unverifiable without DNA. This CDR3 is 13 amino acids long. Germline assignment: CDR1 MNHNY and CDR2 SVGAGI (reference sequence). CDR3 in amino acids: CASRRDRKYEQYF.

The genes are TRBV5-1 and TRBJ2-7; the TRBD1 assignment by TCRdb is unverifiable without DNA. CDR1 and CDR2 from the germline V gene are SGHRS and YFSETQ. This CDR3 region has 14 residues. CDR3 sequence reads: CASSEDRTVYEQYF.

This chain joins TRBV4-1 and TRBJ2-7; TCRdb calls TRBD1, which cannot be checked without DNA. CDR1 is MGHRA and CDR2 is YSYEKL in the germline V gene. The length of the CDR3 is 16 residues. This chain's CDR3 is CASSRGGAESSYEQYF.

V usage is TRBV28 and J usage is TRBJ2-1; absent DNA, TCRdb's TRBD1 call cannot be checked. Germline V lookup: CDR1 MDHEN, CDR2 SYDVKM. This CDR3 region has 15 residues. The CDR3 loop is CASKTSGYGYNEQFF.

This sequence joins TRBV30 and TRBJ2-2; TCRdb selects TRBD1, and the lack of DNA leaves this call unchecked. Germline values: CDR1 GTSNPN, CDR2 SVGIG (reference sequence). This CDR3 region has 13 residues. The CDR3 sequence is CAWSRGATGELFF. The full variable domain, rest sourced from reference TRBV30 and TRBJ2-2, is SQTIHQWPATLVQPVGSPLSLECTVEGTSNPNLYWYRQAAGRGLQLLFYSVGIGQISSEVPQNLSASRPQDRQFILSSKKLLLSDSGFYLCAWSRGATGELFFGEGSRLTVL.

The genes are TRBV20-1 and TRBJ2-7; there is no DNA to check the TCRdb D call of TRBD1. The V gene's germline CDR1 is DFQATT and CDR2 SNEGSKA (reference sequence). The CDR3 loop spans 12 amino acids. CDR3 protein: CSAMTGSGEQYF.

The chain employs TRBV12-3 or TRBV12-4 and TRBJ1-1; the D call of TRBD1 rests on TCRdb alone, since no DNA is present to check it. The CDR3 has 16 residues. The CDR3 loop is CASSLADRNMNTEAFF.

V and J are TRBV18 and TRBJ1-1. Germline CDR1 reads KGHSH; CDR2 reads LQKENI. The CDR3 loop spans 16 amino acids. CDR3 in amino acids: CASSDRRTNMNTEAFF. The full variable domain, rest sourced from reference TRBV18 and TRBJ1-1, is NAGVMQNPRHLVRRRGQEARLRCSPMKGHSHVYWYRQLPEEGLKFMVYLQKENIIDESGMPKERFSAEFPKEGPSILRIQQVVRGDSAAYFCASSDRRTNMNTEAFFGQGTRLTVV.

The chain employs TRBV27 and TRBJ2-7. The length of the CDR3 is 15 residues. Germline lookup yields CDR1 MNHEY and CDR2 SMNVEV (reference sequence). The CDR3 reads CASSLREVGPYEQYF.

The rearrangement joins TRBV5-1 to TRBJ2-7; without DNA, the TCRdb call of TRBD1 cannot be checked. CDR3 length equals 14 residues. CDR1 is SGHRS and CDR2 is YFSETQ in the germline V gene. CDR3 region: CASSSTRDGYEQYF.

The CDR3 sequence: CASSLEGGREQPQHF. The chain links TRBV5-1 to TRBJ1-5; the D gene TCRdb calls, TRBD1, cannot be checked with no DNA. The CDR3 has 15 amino acids. The V gene's germline CDR1 is SGHRS and CDR2 YFSETQ.

V is TRBV12-3 or TRBV12-4 and J is TRBJ2-5; the TCRdb call, TRBD1, lacks DNA for checking. This CDR3 spans 14 amino acids. The CDR3 sequence: CASSAGQGGETQYF.

The chain links TRBV6-2 or TRBV6-3 to TRBJ2-2; TCRdb gives TRBD2 as the D gene, but with no DNA this cannot be confirmed. CDR1 and CDR2 from the germline V gene are MNHEY and SVGEGT. The length of the CDR3 is 17 residues. CDR3 region: CASSYGGLAGNTGELFF.

The V and J genes are TRBV28 and TRBJ1-1; the D call of TRBD1 rests on TCRdb alone, since no DNA is present to check it. This CDR3 spans 15 amino acids. Germline CDR1 MDHEN, CDR2 SYDVKM. The chain's CDR3 is CASSFHWGQNTEAFF. Looking up the rest from reference TRBV28 and TRBJ1-1 gives the full variable domain: DVKVTQSSRYLVKRTGEKVFLECVQDMDHENMFWYRQDPGLGLRLIYFSYDVKMKEKGDIPEGYSVSREKKERFSLILESASTNQTSMYLCASSFHWGQNTEAFFGQGTRLTVV.

CDR3 sequence: CASMDRGLSTEAFF. The chain uses TRBV6-1 and TRBJ1-1; lacking DNA, the TRBD1 call made by TCRdb goes unchecked. CDR1 is MNHNS and CDR2 is SASEGT in the germline V gene. This CDR3 region has 14 residues.

The chain joins TRBV20-1 to TRBJ2-3; TCRdb's D call of TRBD1 is untestable without DNA. This CDR3 spans 17 amino acids. CDR1 and CDR2 (germline): DFQATT, SNEGSKA (reference sequence). CDR3 protein: CSATRRGGGKLTDTQYF.

This rearrangement joins TRBV4-1 to TRBJ1-2; TCRdb's D call, TRBD1, is unchecked because there is no DNA. The germline V gene has CDR1 MGHRA and CDR2 YSYEKL. The CDR3 contains 18 residues. CDR3: CASSQGGQGILKGYGYTF.

The CDR3 sequence is CASSYGPYKTSTDTQYF. V and J are TRBV6-5 and TRBJ2-3. Germline lookup yields CDR1 MNHEY and CDR2 SVGAGI. The CDR3 spans 17 residues.

This chain links TRBV7-2 with TRBJ2-7; TCRdb outputs TRBD1, but without DNA this stays unchecked. CDR1 is SGHTA, CDR2 FQGNSA, per germline. This CDR3 spans 15 amino acids. The CDR3: CASSYRWGGAYEQYF.

The genes are TRBV6-5 and TRBJ1-1; checking the TCRdb D call of TRBD1 is not possible without DNA. Per germline, CDR1 MNHEY and CDR2 SVGAGI. The CDR3 runs 14 residues. CDR3 sequence reads: CASSYRMDRVEAFF.

The chain is built from TRBV6-1 and TRBJ1-6. There are 14 residues in the CDR3. From germline, CDR1 is MNHNS and CDR2 SASEGT. This CDR3 reads CGAARSSYNSPLHF.

CDR3: CASSPTGTGTSEQYF. The rearrangement joins TRBV4-1 to TRBJ2-7; the TRBD1 assignment by TCRdb is unverifiable without DNA. Germline CDR1 and CDR2: MGHRA and YSYEKL. The CDR3 length is 15 residues.

The rearrangement uses TRBV5-5 and TRBJ2-3; TCRdb lists TRBD1, though no DNA is available to test this call. Per germline, CDR1 SGHKS and CDR2 YYEKEE (reference sequence). CDR3 length: 16 amino acids. The CDR3 is CASRGPGTRNTDTQYF.

V usage is TRBV15 and J usage is TRBJ1-6; without DNA, the TCRdb call of TRBD1 cannot be checked. Germline V gene data show CDR1 as LNHNV and CDR2 as YYDKDF (reference sequence). The CDR3 spans 15 residues. The chain's CDR3 is CATSRGQVINSPLHF.

The V call is TRBV10-3, the J call TRBJ1-2. CDR1 and CDR2 from the germline V gene are ENHRY and SYGVKD. The CDR3 is 13 residues long. The CDR3 protein is CAISEGPNYGYTF.